This TCR beta chain was observed in a study of cytomegalovirus exposure and HLA in healthy donors. PCR amplification relied on 60 Vbeta primers (plus 13 Jbeta primers). The method was immunoSEQ multiplex PCR; TCRdb's version includes in-frame clones alone and lacks a portion of them. In the table there are just over 65,000 clones, 75% to 85% of which are singletons. As concerns this clone: Its antigen is undetermined.

General study findings and limits: Some V segments (TRBV6-2 and TRBV6-3 among them) were excluded as indistinguishable.

Trimming stripped 0 bases from V and 5 bases from J, with 17 bases between. This CDR3 comprises 16 residues. CDR1 is MGHRA, CDR2 YSYEKL, per germline. The V call is TRBV4-1, the J call TRBJ2-7; D might be TRBD1 (6 bases). The sequence came from a human donor in good health. Sequencing used PBMCs. The CDR3 nucleotides are TGCGCCAGCAGCCAAGACCCCGGGCAGGGGAACCACGAGCAGTACTTC. This translates into CASSQDPGQGNHEQYF.